These T cell receptor beta chains were read from a single sample in a study of PD-1 blockade in mismatch repair-deficient tumors. Repertoires were generated with immunoSEQ multiplex PCR, while TCRdb's copy carries only in-frame clones and drops some. The profile covers about 68,000 clones, with 60% to 80% appearing a single time and approximately 5% taken by the ten largest. The material was peripheral blood, obtained 2 weeks after starting pembrolizumab. All receptors come from an adult with mismatch repair-deficient cancer. The CDR3 runs from the conserved cysteine through the conserved F or W. Each record gives: V gene, clone size, D gene, J gene, CDR3 DNA, CDR3 protein. The D gene is left open where the match is weak. Not every row has a clone size; where given, it reads once, few, many or a size class.

>TRBV9|-|-|TRBJ2-7
TGTGCCAGCAGCGCTGAGCCCGCCTCACCGCAGTACTTC
CASSAEPASPQYF
>TRBV5-1|-|TRBD1|TRBJ2-3
TGCGCCAGCAGCTTGGTAGGTCCGCGACAGGGGGTTGGAGATACGCAGTATTTT
CASSLVGPRQGVGDTQYF
>TRBV11-2|few|-|TRBJ2-7
TGTGCCAGCAGCGTCTCCTACGAGCAGTACTTC
CASSVSYEQYF
>TRBV9|-|-|TRBJ2-7
TGTGCCAGCAGCGTCGGGCTAGCCGAACAATCTTACGAGCAGTACTTC
CASSVGLAEQSYEQYF
>TRBV18|-|-|TRBJ2-2
TGTGCCAGCTCCCTCAACTCCGGGCCCGAGACCGGGGAGCTGTTTTTT
CASSLNSGPETGELFF
>TRBV6-1|-|TRBD1|TRBJ2-1
TGTGCCAGCATCGAGGGGGCTTACAATGAGCAGTTCTTC
CASIEGAYNEQFF
>TRBV27|-|TRBD1|TRBJ1-2
TGTGCCAGCAGGGAAGGGACAGGGGTGGGAGTTGGCTACACCTTC
CASREGTGVGVGYTF
>TRBV5-4|-|-|TRBJ1-5
TGTGCCAGCAGCTTGGATAGCAATCAGCCCCAGCATTTT
CASSLDSNQPQHF
>TRBV4-2|once|-|TRBJ1-2
TGTGCCAGCAGCCAAGATACGGGGGGGAGTGTCTATGGCTACACCTTC
CASSQDTGGSVYGYTF
>TRBV4-2|-|TRBD1|TRBJ1-5
TGTGCCAGCAGCCAAGATGAACAGGGGGATCAGCCCCAGCATTTT
CASSQDEQGDQPQHF
>TRBV2|-|-|TRBJ1-1
TGTGCCAGCAGCGAGTTTACAGGTTATATCGGAATGACTGAAGCTTTCTTT
CASSEFTGYIGMTEAFF
>TRBV30|-|-|TRBJ2-1
TGTGCCTGCCACGGAGAAAGCGGAGAAATCAATGAGCAGTTCTTC
CACHGESGEINEQFF
>TRBV5-5|-|TRBD2|TRBJ2-7
TGTGCCAGCATGCAAGCGGGAGCTCTTGACGAGCAGTACTTC
CASMQAGALDEQYF
>TRBV6-5|-|-|TRBJ1-3
TGTGCCAGCAGTTATTCCCGGGACGTCGGAAACACCATATATTTT
CASSYSRDVGNTIYF
>TRBV2|-|-|TRBJ2-1
TGTGCCAGCAGGGAAGGGCCGACAACTTTCAATGAGCAGTTCTTC
CASREGPTTFNEQFF
>TRBV10-3|-|TRBD2|TRBJ2-3
TGTGCCATCAGTGAGGGCCGGGGGGAAATAGATACGCAGTATTTT
CAISEGRGEIDTQYF
>TRBV29-1|-|TRBD1|TRBJ1-1
TGCAGCGTTGAAGTCCGGGACAGGGGGTTCGACACTGAAGCTTTCTTT
CSVEVRDRGFDTEAFF
>TRBV7-3|once|TRBD1|TRBJ2-1
TGTGCCAGCAGCTCTCCGGGACAGGGGGCTGTCAATGAGCAGTTCTTC
CASSSPGQGAVNEQFF
>TRBV19|-|-|TRBJ2-3
TGTGCCAGTAGTATAGATCTGGGTAGCGCAGATACGCAGTATTTT
CASSIDLGSADTQYF
>TRBV28|-|-|TRBJ1-1
TGTGCCAGCAGTTCCCGGACAGACGGGAACACTGAAGCTTTCTTT
CASSSRTDGNTEAFF
>TRBV6-5|-|-|TRBJ2-2
TGTGCCAGCAGTTACACCTCAGCCGGGGAGCTGTTTTTT
CASSYTSAGELFF
>TRBV5-6|-|TRBD2|TRBJ2-2
TGTGCCAGCAGCTCCCCACCGGGACTATCAGTTGATGACGGGGAGCTGTTTTTT
CASSSPPGLSVDDGELFF
>TRBV11-3|-|-|TRBJ2-7
TGTGCCAGCAGCTTAGGGAGGGCTTCCTACGAGCAGTACTTC
CASSLGRASYEQYF
>TRBV14|-|-|TRBJ1-1
TGTGCCAGCAGCCAGACAGTGAACACTGAAGCTTTCTTT
CASSQTVNTEAFF
>TRBV11-2|once|TRBD1|TRBJ2-5
TGTGCCAGCAGCTTAGACGGGACAGGGGCTGGGACCCAGTACTTC
CASSLDGTGAGTQYF
>TRBV9|-|-|TRBJ1-3
TGTGCCAGCAGCGCAGGGTCCTTCTCTGGAAACACCATATATTTT
CASSAGSFSGNTIYF
>TRBV5-4|-|TRBD1|TRBJ2-5
TGTGCCAGCAGCCAAGTACAGGGGGCTGAGACCCAGTACTTC
CASSQVQGAETQYF
>TRBV10-3|-|-|TRBJ1-1
TGTGCCATAGTAGGGACACCTAACACTGAAGCTTTCTTT
CAIVGTPNTEAFF
>TRBV4-1|-|-|TRBJ2-3
TGCGCCAGCAGCCAAGAAGCCCTGGGCACAGATACGCAGTATTTT
CASSQEALGTDTQYF
>TRBV5-1|-|TRBD2|TRBJ2-1
TGCGCCAGCAGCTTAACTAGCGGGAGGGGAAACTACAATGAGCAGTTCTTC
CASSLTSGRGNYNEQFF
>TRBV4-1|-|-|TRBJ2-5
TGCGCCAGCAGCCAAGACGTGACACAGTACTTC
CASSQDVTQYF
>TRBV5-1|-|-|TRBJ1-5
TGCGCCAGCAGAGAAGATAGCAATCAGCCCCAGCATTTT
CASREDSNQPQHF
>TRBV7-8|-|TRBD1|TRBJ1-4
TGTGCCAGCAGCCTGACGACAGGGGCAGTTGAAAAACTGTTTTTT
CASSLTTGAVEKLFF
>TRBV6-1|-|TRBD2|TRBJ2-5
TGTGCCAGCAGTTTGGGTAGCGGGCTTCGGGAGACCCAGTACTTC
CASSLGSGLRETQYF
>TRBV6-5|-|-|TRBJ1-3
TGTGCCAGCAGTTACTCCGGGCAGGGAATAGGAAACACCATATATTTT
CASSYSGQGIGNTIYF
>TRBV9|-|-|TRBJ2-3
TGTGCCAGCAGCGTTGACAGCAGAGGCACAGATACGCAGTATTTT
CASSVDSRGTDTQYF
>TRBV19|-|-|TRBJ1-3
TGTGCCAGTAGCCAACAGAACTCTGGAAACACCATATATTTT
CASSQQNSGNTIYF
>TRBV6-5|-|-|TRBJ1-1
TGTGCCAGCAGTTACGGGGGAACTGAAGCTTTCTTT
CASSYGGTEAFF
>TRBV5-4|-|-|TRBJ2-5
TGTGCCAGCAGCATAGGCGACTACCAAGAGACCCAGTACTTC
CASSIGDYQETQYF
>TRBV19|-|TRBD2|TRBJ2-3
TGTGCCAGTAGTCCCTCTAGCGGGAGGGGAACTAGCACAGATACGCAGTATTTT
CASSPSSGRGTSTDTQYF
>TRBV6-1|-|-|TRBJ2-7
TGTGCCAGCATGACTAATCCCGACCCCTCCTACGAGCAGTACTTC
CASMTNPDPSYEQYF
>TRBV6-1|-|TRBD1|TRBJ1-3
TGTGCCAGCAGGACAGGGGTCTTCTCTGGAAACACCATATATTTT
CASRTGVFSGNTIYF
>TRBV4-3|-|-|TRBJ1-4
TGCGCCAGCAGCCAAGAAAGATCATATAATGAAAAACTGTTTTTT
CASSQERSYNEKLFF
>TRBV30|-|-|TRBJ2-4
TGTGCCTGGAGTGTTGGTTTCGGTAAGGGGGAGGACAAAAACATTCAGTACTTC
CAWSVGFGKGEDKNIQYF
>TRBV7-8|-|TRBD2|TRBJ2-3
TGTGCCAGCAGCCGGACTAGCGGGTACACAGATACGCAGTATTTT
CASSRTSGYTDTQYF
>TRBV9|-|TRBD2|TRBJ2-3
TGTGCCAGCTCAGAGCGGGAGGGAAGCACAGATACGCAGTATTTT
CASSEREGSTDTQYF
>TRBV19|-|-|TRBJ1-5
TGTGCCAGTAGTTTCCTGACAGGCGGGGAACAGCCCCAGCATTTT
CASSFLTGGEQPQHF
>TRBV7-9|few|TRBD1|TRBJ1-3
TGTGCCAGCAGGAAATCCCGGGACAGGGGGTCCTCTGGAAACACCATATATTTT
CASRKSRDRGSSGNTIYF
>TRBV12-5|-|TRBD2|TRBJ2-1
TGTGCTAGTGGTTTGGGGAGTCTTGGGATGGGGCTAGCGGTTACCAATGAGCAGTTCTTC
CASGLGSLGMGLAVTNEQFF
>TRBV13|-|-|TRBJ1-1
TGTGCCAGCAGCTTGAAGGCCATCACTGAAGCTTTCTTT
CASSLKAITEAFF
>TRBV19|-|TRBD1|TRBJ1-1
TGTGCCAGTAGTTATCTCAACAGGGGTTCGCAAGCTTTCTTT
CASSYLNRGSQAFF
>TRBV5-6|-|TRBD2|TRBJ2-7
TGTGCCAGCAGCTTCCGGACTAGCGGGAAGTACGAGCAGTACTTC
CASSFRTSGKYEQYF
>TRBV11-2|once|TRBD2|TRBJ2-5
TGTGCCAGCAGCTTAGGGGGGGTAGCGGGAGGGCCGGAGACCCAGTACTTC
CASSLGGVAGGPETQYF
>TRBV6-5|-|-|TRBJ1-5
TGTGCCAGCCTCGACGGCGGGGACTGCAATCAGCCCCAGCATTTT
CASLDGGDCNQPQHF
>TRBV30|medium-sized|-|TRBJ1-2
TGTGCCTGGAGTGTGGGGATTCAAGGTGGCTACACCTTC
CAWSVGIQGGYTF
>TRBV6-5|-|-|TRBJ2-3
TGTGCCAGCACACCAAACCAGGGATGGGATACGCAGTATTTT
CASTPNQGWDTQYF
>TRBV4-3|-|TRBD2|TRBJ2-1
TGCGCCAGCAGCCATGGGACTAGTAACAATGAGCAGTTCTTC
CASSHGTSNNEQFF